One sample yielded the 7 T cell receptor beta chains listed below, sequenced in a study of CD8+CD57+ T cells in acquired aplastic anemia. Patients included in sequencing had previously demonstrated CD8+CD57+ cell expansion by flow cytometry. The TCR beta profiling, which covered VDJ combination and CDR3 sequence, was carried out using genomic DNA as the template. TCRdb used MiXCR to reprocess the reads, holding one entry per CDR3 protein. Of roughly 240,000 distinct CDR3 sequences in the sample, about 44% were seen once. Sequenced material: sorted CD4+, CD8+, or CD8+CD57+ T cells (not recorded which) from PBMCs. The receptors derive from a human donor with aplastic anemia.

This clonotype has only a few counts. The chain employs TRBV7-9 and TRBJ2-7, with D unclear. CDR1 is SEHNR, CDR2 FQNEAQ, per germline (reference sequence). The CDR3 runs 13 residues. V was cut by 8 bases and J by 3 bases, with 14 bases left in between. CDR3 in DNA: TGTGCCAGCGGCTGGAAGGCCGACTACGAGCAGTACTTC. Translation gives CASGWKADYEQYF.

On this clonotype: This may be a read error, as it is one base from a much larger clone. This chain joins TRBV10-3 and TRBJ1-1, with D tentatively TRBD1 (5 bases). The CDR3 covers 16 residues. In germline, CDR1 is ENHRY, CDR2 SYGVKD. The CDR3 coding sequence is TGTGCCAGCAGTGAAGGAAGGGGTGTGCAGAACACTGAAGCTTCCTTT. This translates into CASSEGRGVQNTEASF.

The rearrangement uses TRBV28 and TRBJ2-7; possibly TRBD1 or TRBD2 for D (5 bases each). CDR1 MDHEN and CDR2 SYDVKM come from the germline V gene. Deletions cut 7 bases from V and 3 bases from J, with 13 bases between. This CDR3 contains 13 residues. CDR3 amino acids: CASNEGPRYEQYF. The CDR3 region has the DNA TGTGCCAGCAACGAGGGGCCCCGCTACGAGCAGTACTTC.

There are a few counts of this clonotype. CDR3 sequence (DNA): TGTGCCAGCAGTATACCGGGGAGCTCCTACGAGCAGTACTTC. This translates into CASSIPGSSYEQYF. The gene calls are TRBV2 and TRBJ2-7, with D perhaps matching TRBD2 (5 bases). Germline CDR1 and CDR2: SNHLY and FYNNEI. The CDR3 runs to 14 residues. The V gene lost 5 bases and the J gene lost 0 bases, with 11 bases spanning the gap.

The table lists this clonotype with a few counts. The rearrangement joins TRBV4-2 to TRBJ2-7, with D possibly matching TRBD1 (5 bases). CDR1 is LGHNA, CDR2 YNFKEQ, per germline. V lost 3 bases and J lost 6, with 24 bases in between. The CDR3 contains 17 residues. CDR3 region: CASSHNPGLQFQGEQYF. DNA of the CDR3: TGTGCCAGCAGCCACAACCCTGGCCTTCAGTTTCAGGGCGAGCAGTACTTC.

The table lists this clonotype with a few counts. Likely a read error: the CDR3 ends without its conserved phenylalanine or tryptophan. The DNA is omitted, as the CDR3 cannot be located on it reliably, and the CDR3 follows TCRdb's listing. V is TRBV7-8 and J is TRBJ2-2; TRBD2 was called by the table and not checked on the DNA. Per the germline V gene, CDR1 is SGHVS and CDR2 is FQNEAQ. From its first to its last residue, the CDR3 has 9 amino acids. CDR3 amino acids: CASSPPGLA.

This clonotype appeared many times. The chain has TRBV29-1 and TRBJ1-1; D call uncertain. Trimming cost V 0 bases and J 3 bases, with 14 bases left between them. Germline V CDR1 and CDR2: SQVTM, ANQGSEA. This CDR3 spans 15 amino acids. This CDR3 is CSVEDSRVTDTEAFF. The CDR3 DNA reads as TGCAGCGTTGAAGATTCGAGGGTTACGGACACTGAAGCTTTCTTT. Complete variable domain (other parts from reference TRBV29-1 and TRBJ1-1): SAVISQKPSRDICQRGTSLTIQCQVDSQVTMMFWYRQQPGQSLTLIATANQGSEATYESGFVIDKFPISRPNLTFSTLTVSNMSPEDSSIYLCSVEDSRVTDTEAFFGQGTRLTVV.